This TCR beta chain is from a study of blood T cell repertoires in COVID-19. Cohort 3 recovered donors had two negative PCRs, clearance, or symptom resolution. This table comes from immunoSEQ multiplex PCR, and its TCRdb copy is limited to in-frame clones, with some not included. The sample holds fewer than 450,000 clones, roughly 87% seen once. Sequencing was carried out using PBMCs or T cells enriched from blood (not recorded which). The sequence came from a woman aged 30 to 39 who had recovered from COVID-19.

The CDR3 coding sequence is TGTGCCAGCAGCGCAGGCTCGAACACCGGGGAGCTGTTTTTT. Protein product: CASSAGSNTGELFF. The rearrangement links TRBV6-5 to TRBJ2-2; D unclear. CDR1 and CDR2 (germline): MNHEY, SVGAGI. The CDR3 has 14 amino acids. V was shortened by 6 bases and J by 0 bases, with 8 bases between the two germline ends.